This T cell receptor (beta chain) comes out of a study of molecular identifiers for immune sequencing clone quantification. Study-level results: Reports indicate spiked Jurkat TCR RNA from one cell could be found among some 980,000 naive cells. Because of identical TCR molecules sharing a barcode, sizes of highly expanded clones could be underestimated.

The germline gives CDR1 SNHLY, CDR2 FYNNEI. The CDR3 is 14 amino acids. V was cut by 4 bases and J by 5 bases, with 14 bases left in between. Details on this clonotype: Its cognate antigen is unknown. A much larger clone sits a single nucleotide away, making a read error possible.

Sorting was used to obtain naive CD8 T cells (CD8+CD4-CCR7+CD45RA+). The bulk TCR libraries were made with methods described before and with listed TCR primers. TCRdb recomputed calls from the PCR reads with MiXCR, one row per CDR3 protein. The repertoire holds roughly 10,000 distinct CDR3 sequences, with roughly a fifth as singletons. This receptor was identified in a human donor in good health. Some libraries in this study had Jurkat cell RNA spiked in. The chain has TRBV2 and TRBJ2-5; D may be TRBD2 (5 bases). The specimen was naive CD8+ T cells from blood, with Jurkat cell RNA spiked in. Stated subset: FACS-sorted CD8+CD4-CCR7+CD45RA+ naive T cells. CDR3 region: CASSVFPSGETQYF. DNA of the CDR3: TGTGCCAGCAGTGTATTCCCTTCGGGGGAGACCCAGTACTTC.